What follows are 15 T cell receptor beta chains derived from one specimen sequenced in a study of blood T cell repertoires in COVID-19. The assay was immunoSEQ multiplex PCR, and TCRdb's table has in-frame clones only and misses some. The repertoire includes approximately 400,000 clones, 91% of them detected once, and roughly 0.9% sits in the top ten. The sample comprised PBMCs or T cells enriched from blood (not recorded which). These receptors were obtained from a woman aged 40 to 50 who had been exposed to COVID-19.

The CDR3 DNA sequence: TGTGCCAGCAGCCCAGGGACAGCGGGAAACACCATATATTTT. Amino acid sequence: CASSPGTAGNTIYF. The chain links TRBV5-8 to TRBJ1-3; 7 bases agree with TRBD1. There are 14 residues in the CDR3. Losses at the gene ends were 4 bases for V and 4 bases for J; bases not matched to a gene: 5. The germline gives CDR1 SGHTS, CDR2 YDEGEE.

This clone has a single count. The CDR3 is CAWSLGFQIGQPNQPQHF. CDR3 nucleotides: TGTGCCTGGAGTTTAGGGTTTCAAATTGGACAGCCAAATCAGCCCCAGCATTTT. The V gene is TRBV30, the J gene TRBJ1-5, with D perhaps matching TRBD1 (6 bases). Germline lookup yields CDR1 GTSNPN and CDR2 SVGIG (reference sequence). Trimming cost V 2 bases and J 4 bases, with 24 bases left between them. There are 18 residues in the CDR3.

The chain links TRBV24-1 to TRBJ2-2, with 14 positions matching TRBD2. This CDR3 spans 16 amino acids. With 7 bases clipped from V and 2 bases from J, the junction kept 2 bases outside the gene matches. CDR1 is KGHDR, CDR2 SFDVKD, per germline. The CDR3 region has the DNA TGTGCCACCAGGGGGACTAGCGGGGGAAACACCGGGGAGCTGTTTTTT. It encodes CATRGTSGGNTGELFF.

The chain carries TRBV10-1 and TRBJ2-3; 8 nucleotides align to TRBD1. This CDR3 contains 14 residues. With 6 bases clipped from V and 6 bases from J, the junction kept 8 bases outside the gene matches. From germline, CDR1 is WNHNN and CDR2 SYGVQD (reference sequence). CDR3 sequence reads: CASSPGQGRDTQYF. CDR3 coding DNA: TGCGCCAGCAGCCCCGGACAGGGAAGGGATACGCAGTATTTT.

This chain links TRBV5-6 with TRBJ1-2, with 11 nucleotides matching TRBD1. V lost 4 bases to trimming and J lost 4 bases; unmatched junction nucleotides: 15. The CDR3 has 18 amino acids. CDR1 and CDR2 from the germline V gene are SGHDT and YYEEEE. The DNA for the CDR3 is TGTGCCAGCAGCACCACCCGAATGGACAGGGGGCGCATCTATGGCTACACCTTC. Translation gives CASSTTRMDRGRIYGYTF.

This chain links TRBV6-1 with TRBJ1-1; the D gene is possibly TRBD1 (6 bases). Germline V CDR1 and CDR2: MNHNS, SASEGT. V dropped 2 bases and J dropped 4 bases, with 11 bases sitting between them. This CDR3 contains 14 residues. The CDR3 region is CASSETGTATEAFF. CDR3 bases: TGTGCCAGCAGTGAAACAGGGACCGCCACTGAAGCTTTCTTT.

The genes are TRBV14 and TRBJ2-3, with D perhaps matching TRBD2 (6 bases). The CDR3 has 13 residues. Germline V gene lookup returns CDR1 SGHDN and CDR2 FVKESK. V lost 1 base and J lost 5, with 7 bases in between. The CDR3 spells CASSQGRGDTQYF. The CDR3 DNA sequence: TGTGCCAGCAGCCAAGGGAGGGGAGATACGCAGTATTTT.

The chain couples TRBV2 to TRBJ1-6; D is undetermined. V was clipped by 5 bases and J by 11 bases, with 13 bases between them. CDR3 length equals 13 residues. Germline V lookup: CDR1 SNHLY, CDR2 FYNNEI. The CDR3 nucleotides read TGTGCCAGCAGTCGGGGAAGGGATACACCCCTCCACTTT. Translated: CASSRGRDTPLHF.

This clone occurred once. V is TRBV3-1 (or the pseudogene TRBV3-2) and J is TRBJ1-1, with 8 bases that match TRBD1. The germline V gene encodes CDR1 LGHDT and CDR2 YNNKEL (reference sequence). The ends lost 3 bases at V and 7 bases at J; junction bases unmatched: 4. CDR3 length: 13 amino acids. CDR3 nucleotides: TGTGCCAGCAGCCAGGACAGGGAATTTGAAGCTTTCTTT. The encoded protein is CASSQDREFEAFF.

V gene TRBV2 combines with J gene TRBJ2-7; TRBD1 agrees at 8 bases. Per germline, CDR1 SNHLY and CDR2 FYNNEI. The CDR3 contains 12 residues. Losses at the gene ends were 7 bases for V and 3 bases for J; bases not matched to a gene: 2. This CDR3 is CASKDRVYEQYF. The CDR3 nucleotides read TGTGCCAGCAAGGACAGGGTCTACGAGCAGTACTTC.

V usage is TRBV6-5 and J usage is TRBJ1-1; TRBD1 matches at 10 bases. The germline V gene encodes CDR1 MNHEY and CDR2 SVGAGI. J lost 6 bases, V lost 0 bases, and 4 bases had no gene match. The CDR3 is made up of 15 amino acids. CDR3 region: CASSYSPGQGSEAFF. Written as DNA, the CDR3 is TGTGCCAGCAGTTACTCCCCGGGACAGGGGTCTGAAGCTTTCTTT.

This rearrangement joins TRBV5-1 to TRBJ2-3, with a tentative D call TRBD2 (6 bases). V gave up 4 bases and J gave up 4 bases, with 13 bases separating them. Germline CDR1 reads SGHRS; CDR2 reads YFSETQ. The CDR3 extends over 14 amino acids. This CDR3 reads CASSPRLVADTQYF. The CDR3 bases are TGCGCCAGCAGCCCCCGACTAGTAGCAGATACGCAGTATTTT. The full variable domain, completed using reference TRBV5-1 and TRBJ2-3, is KAGVTQTPRYLIKTRGQQVTLSCSPISGHRSVSWYQQTPGQGLQFLFEYFSETQRNKGNFPGRFSGRQFSNSRSEMNVSTLELGDSALYLCASSPRLVADTQYFGPGTRLTVL.

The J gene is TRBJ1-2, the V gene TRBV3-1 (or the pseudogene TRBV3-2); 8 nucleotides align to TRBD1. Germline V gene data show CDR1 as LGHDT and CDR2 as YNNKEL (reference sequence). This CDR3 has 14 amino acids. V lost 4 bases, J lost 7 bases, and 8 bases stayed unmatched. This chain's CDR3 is CASSPPGQAIGYTF. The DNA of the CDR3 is TGTGCCAGCAGCCCGCCGGGACAGGCTATTGGCTACACCTTC.

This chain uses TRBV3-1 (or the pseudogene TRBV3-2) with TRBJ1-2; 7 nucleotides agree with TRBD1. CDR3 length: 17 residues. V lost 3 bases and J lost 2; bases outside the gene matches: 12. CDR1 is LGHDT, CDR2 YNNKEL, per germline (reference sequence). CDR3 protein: CASSQSRPGQVNYGYTF. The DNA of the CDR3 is TGTGCCAGCAGCCAGAGCCGTCCCGGACAGGTGAACTATGGCTACACCTTC.

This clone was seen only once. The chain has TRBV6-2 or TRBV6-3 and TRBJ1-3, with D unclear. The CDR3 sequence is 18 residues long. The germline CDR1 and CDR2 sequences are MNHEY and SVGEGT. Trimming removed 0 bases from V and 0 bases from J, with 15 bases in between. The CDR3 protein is CASSYSRWFAVSGNTIYF. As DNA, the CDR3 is TGTGCCAGCAGTTACTCGCGGTGGTTTGCGGTCTCTGGAAACACCATATATTTT.